This entry describes one T cell receptor (beta chain). This specimen belongs to a study of blood T cell repertoires in COVID-19. Study overall: The United States, Italy and Spain provided the acute and convalescent COVID-19 samples. In each case, the material was cDNA or gDNA derived from T cells, B-cell-depleted T cells, or PBMCs.

Trimming cost V 3 bases and J 5 bases; bases outside gene matches: 9. The CDR3 is made up of 14 amino acids. Germline V gives CDR1 GTSNPN, CDR2 SVGIG (reference sequence). As originally analysed: Using reference gene primer amplification, nucleated cell counts were estimated. The method was immunoSEQ multiplex PCR; TCRdb's version includes in-frame clones alone and lacks a portion of them. That table supplies the V and J calls and clone size; D and trimming were determined from the DNA. The sample contains under 200,000 clones, around 86% of which appear only once. This sequence originates from a woman of 80 years or more in a cohort sampled during active or convalescent COVID-19. Material for sequencing was peripheral blood. The gene calls are TRBV30 and TRBJ2-7, with 8 bases that match TRBD1. CDR3 protein: CAWSPGGLTDEQYV. As DNA, the CDR3 is TGTGCCTGGAGCCCAGGGGGCCTCACGGACGAGCAGTACGTC.